Listed below are T cell receptor beta chains from one sample, sequenced in a study of shared clonotypes between healthy human individuals. Profiled with immunoSEQ multiplex PCR; TCRdb holds only in-frame clones, not every one. The table records some 2,400,000 clones, 90% to 96% of them present only once. The sequenced sample consisted of naive CD4+ T cells sorted from blood. The receptor source for this set is a man aged 18 to 30 in good health. Each CDR3 is given with its conserved first and last residue. A D gene is named only where the DNA matches it firmly. Only part of the rows carry a size: once, few, many, or a class if the clone is expanded.

J	V	D	size	CDR3	DNA
TRBJ2-1	TRBV10-3	.	.	CAISDRESNEQFF	TGTGCCATCAGTGACAGGGAAAGTAATGAGCAGTTCTTC
TRBJ1-4	TRBV4-3	.	.	CASSQDSRSWEKLFF	TGCGCCAGCAGCCAAGATTCCAGGTCATGGGAAAAACTGTTTTTT
TRBJ1-1	TRBV19	.	.	CASSPQYGEAFF	TGTGCCAGTAGTCCCCAATACGGGGAAGCTTTCTTT
TRBJ1-2	TRBV15	TRBD1	.	CATSRDLGLGGIYGYTF	TGTGCCACCAGCAGAGATCTGGGGCTAGGGGGCATCTATGGCTACACCTTC
TRBJ1-1	TRBV7-8	.	.	CASSLRGRKNTEAFF	TGTGCCAGCAGCTTAAGAGGGAGAAAGAACACTGAAGCTTTCTTT
TRBJ1-1	TRBV5-1	TRBD1	.	CASREPGQMNTEAFF	TGCGCCAGCAGGGAACCGGGACAGATGAACACTGAAGCTTTCTTT
TRBJ1-2	TRBV28	.	.	CASSLLDRGYTF	TGTGCCAGCAGTCTCCTTGACAGGGGCTACACCTTC
TRBJ2-3	TRBV5-1	.	.	CASSPYDRTDTQYF	TGCGCCAGCAGCCCCTATGACCGCACAGATACGCAGTATTTT
TRBJ2-1	TRBV14	TRBD1	.	CASSRRGGTGIDNEQFF	TGTGCCAGCAGCCGACGAGGGGGGACAGGGATTGACAATGAGCAGTTCTTC
TRBJ2-7	TRBV9	TRBD2	.	CASSVFSSGAYEQYF	TGTGCCAGCAGCGTGTTTTCTAGCGGTGCCTACGAGCAGTACTTC
TRBJ2-4	TRBV28	TRBD1	.	CASRGQRNIQYF	TGTGCCAGCAGGGGACAGCGAAACATTCAGTACTTC
TRBJ2-5	TRBV5-1	.	.	CASRRGVETQYF	TGCGCCAGCAGACGGGGAGTGGAGACCCAGTACTTC
TRBJ2-2	TRBV7-2	.	.	CASSLSTLSGELFF	TGTGCCAGCAGCTTAAGTACCTTGTCCGGGGAGCTGTTTTTT
TRBJ2-6	TRBV28	.	.	CASSLPAGPGANVLTF	TGTGCCAGCAGCCTCCCAGCAGGGCCTGGGGCCAACGTCCTGACTTTC
TRBJ1-2	TRBV28	.	.	CASSFISGLDPMLVDGYTF	TGTGCCAGCAGTTTTATTTCGGGGCTCGACCCCATGCTGGTCGATGGCTACACCTTC
TRBJ1-2	TRBV7-8	TRBD1	.	CASSRRDSFYGYTF	TGTGCCAGCAGCCGCCGGGACAGCTTCTATGGCTACACCTTC
TRBJ2-7	TRBV7-9	.	.	CASSAGLNYEQYF	TGTGCCAGCAGCGCGGGACTTAACTACGAGCAGTACTTC
TRBJ2-7	TRBV4-3	.	.	CASSQGWQGSYEQYF	TGCGCCAGCAGCCAAGGGTGGCAGGGTAGCTACGAGCAGTACTTC
TRBJ1-4	TRBV5-1	.	.	CASSLVGATNEKLFF	TGCGCCAGCAGCTTGGTAGGGGCAACTAATGAAAAACTGTTTTTT
TRBJ1-2	TRBV18	.	.	CASSPPALYGYTF	TGTGCCAGCTCACCACCCGCACTCTATGGCTACACCTTC
TRBJ2-2	TRBV6-5	.	.	CATGRGEGTGELFF	TGTGCCACAGGTCGGGGTGAGGGCACCGGGGAGCTGTTTTTT
TRBJ1-5	TRBV2	TRBD1	.	CASREYGQGNQPQHF	TGTGCCAGCAGGGAGTACGGACAGGGGAATCAGCCCCAGCATTTT
TRBJ2-3	TRBV9	TRBD2	.	CASSVALAGSTDTQYF	TGTGCCAGCAGCGTAGCTCTAGCGGGGAGCACAGATACGCAGTATTTT
TRBJ2-7	TRBV6-1	.	.	CASVSDSYEQYF	TGTGCCAGCGTGTCAGACTCCTACGAGCAGTACTTC
TRBJ2-1	TRBV2	.	.	CASRRDGEQFF	TGTGCCAGCAGGAGGGACGGGGAGCAGTTCTTC
TRBJ1-2	TRBV18	.	.	CASSPGRQANYGYTF	TGTGCCAGCTCACCAGGGAGACAAGCTAACTATGGCTACACCTTC
TRBJ1-4	TRBV18	.	.	CASSPGTVNEKLFF	TGTGCCAGCTCACCAGGGACGGTAAATGAAAAACTGTTTTTT
TRBJ2-7	TRBV5-4	.	.	CASSLWNSYEQYF	TGTGCCAGCAGCTTGTGGAACTCCTACGAGCAGTACTTC
TRBJ1-2	TRBV5-4	.	.	CASSLAGAGGYTF	TGTGCCAGCAGCTTGGCAGGGGCTGGCGGCTACACCTTC
TRBJ2-7	TRBV5-1	.	.	CASSLRGDEQYF	TGCGCCAGCAGCCTCAGGGGGGACGAGCAGTACTTC
TRBJ2-7	TRBV7-2	TRBD2	.	CASSRLPASGDEQYF	TGTGCCAGCAGCCGACTCCCCGCTAGCGGGGACGAGCAGTACTTC
TRBJ2-5	TRBV10-3	TRBD1	.	CAISGYPRDRGEETQYF	TGTGCCATCAGTGGGTATCCCCGGGACAGGGGAGAGGAGACCCAGTACTTC
TRBJ2-4	TRBV5-1	.	.	CASSPGTLGNIQYF	TGCGCCAGCAGCCCGGGAACCCTCGGGAACATTCAGTACTTC
TRBJ1-2	TRBV20-1	.	.	CSAWDVYGYTF	TGCAGTGCTTGGGACGTCTATGGCTACACCTTC
TRBJ1-1	TRBV10-3	TRBD1	once	CATLAGGANTEAFF	TGTGCCACCTTAGCAGGGGGCGCGAACACTGAAGCTTTCTTT
TRBJ2-7	TRBV6-1	.	.	CASRDGLGSYEQYF	TGTGCCAGCAGGGACGGGTTGGGGTCCTACGAGCAGTACTTC
TRBJ2-7	TRBV11-2	.	.	CASSLALGYEQYF	TGTGCCAGCAGCTTAGCTCTGGGCTACGAGCAGTACTTC
TRBJ2-7	TRBV7-9	TRBD1	.	CASSPAGTGAHEQYF	TGTGCCAGCAGCCCGGCCGGGACAGGGGCCCACGAGCAGTACTTC
TRBJ2-5	TRBV30	.	.	CAWSVGFAAETQYF	TGTGCCTGGAGTGTAGGGTTTGCGGCGGAGACCCAGTACTTC
TRBJ2-7	TRBV7-2	.	.	CASSWARVGSYEQYF	TGTGCCAGCAGCTGGGCCAGGGTTGGATCCTACGAGCAGTACTTC
TRBJ2-3	TRBV25-1	TRBD2	once	CASAGAGTDTQYF	TGTGCCTCAGCGGGGGCCGGTACAGATACGCAGTATTTT
TRBJ2-7	TRBV6-5	.	once	CASSYWGGAAYEQYF	TGTGCCAGCAGTTACTGGGGCGGGGCAGCCTACGAGCAGTACTTC
TRBJ1-4	TRBV6-6	.	.	CASSYSPEGDEKLFF	TGTGCCAGCAGTTACTCGCCTGAGGGGGATGAAAAACTGTTTTTT
TRBJ2-2	TRBV11-1	.	.	CASSIRGEGTGELFF	TGTGCCAGCAGCATCAGGGGAGAGGGCACCGGGGAGCTGTTTTTT
TRBJ2-1	TRBV10-3	.	.	CAITGQGNNEQFF	TGTGCCATCACGGGGCAGGGGAACAATGAGCAGTTCTTC
TRBJ1-6	TRBV6-5	.	few	CASSLRGQNNSPLHF	TGTGCCAGCAGTCTCCGAGGGCAGAATAATTCACCCCTCCACTTT
TRBJ2-7	TRBV18	TRBD2	.	CASSPGRSGPYEQYF	TGTGCCAGCTCACCGGGTCGTAGCGGGCCTTACGAGCAGTACTTC